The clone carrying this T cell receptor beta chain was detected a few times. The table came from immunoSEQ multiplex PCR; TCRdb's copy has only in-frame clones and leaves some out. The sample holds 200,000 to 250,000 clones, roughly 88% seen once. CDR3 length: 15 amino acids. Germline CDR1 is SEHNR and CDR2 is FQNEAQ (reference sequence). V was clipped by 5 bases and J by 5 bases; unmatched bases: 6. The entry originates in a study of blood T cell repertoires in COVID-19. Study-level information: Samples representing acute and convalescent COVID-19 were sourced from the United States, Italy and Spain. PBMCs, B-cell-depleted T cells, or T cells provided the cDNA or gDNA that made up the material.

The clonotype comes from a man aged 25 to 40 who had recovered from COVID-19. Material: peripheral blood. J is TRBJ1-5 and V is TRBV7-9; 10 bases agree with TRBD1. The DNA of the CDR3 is TGTGCCAGCAGCCGCGACAGGGGGCTAGATCAGCCCCAGCATTTT. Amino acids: CASSRDRGLDQPQHF.